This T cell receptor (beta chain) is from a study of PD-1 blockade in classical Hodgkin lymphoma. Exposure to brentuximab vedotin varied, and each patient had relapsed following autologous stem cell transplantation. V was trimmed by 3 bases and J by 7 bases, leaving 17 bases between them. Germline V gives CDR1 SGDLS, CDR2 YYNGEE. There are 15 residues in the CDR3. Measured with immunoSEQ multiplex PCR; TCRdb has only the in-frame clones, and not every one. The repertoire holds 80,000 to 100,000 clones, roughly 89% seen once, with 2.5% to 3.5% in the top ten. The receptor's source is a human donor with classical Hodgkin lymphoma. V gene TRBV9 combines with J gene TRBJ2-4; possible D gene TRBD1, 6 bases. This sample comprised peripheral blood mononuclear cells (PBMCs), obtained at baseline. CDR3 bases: TGTGCCAGCAGCGCACTATCGGGGACACAGAACATTCAGTACTTC. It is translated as CASSALSGTQNIQYF.